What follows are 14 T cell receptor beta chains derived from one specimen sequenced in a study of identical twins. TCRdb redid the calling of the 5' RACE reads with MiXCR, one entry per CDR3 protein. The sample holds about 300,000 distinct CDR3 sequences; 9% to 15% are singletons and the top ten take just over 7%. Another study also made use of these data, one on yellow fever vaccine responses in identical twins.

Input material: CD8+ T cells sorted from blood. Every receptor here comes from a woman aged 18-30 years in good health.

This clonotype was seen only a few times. The DNA for the CDR3 is TGCAGCGTTGCCGGGGGGAACACTGAAGCTTTCTTT. It is translated as CSVAGGNTEAFF. The J gene is TRBJ1-1, the V gene TRBV29-1; D might be TRBD1 (5 bases). The V end was cut by 4 bases, the J end by 1 base, with 7 bases between. The CDR3 loop spans 12 amino acids. Per the germline V gene, CDR1 is SQVTM and CDR2 is ANQGSEA.

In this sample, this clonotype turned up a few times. This CDR3 reads CAISLLHSIGYTF. In nucleotides, the CDR3 is TGTGCCATCTCCCTGTTACATAGTATTGGCTACACCTTC. The J gene is TRBJ1-2, the V gene TRBV10-3; D unclear. The CDR3 covers 13 residues. V shed 8 bases and J shed 7 bases, with 17 bases lying between them. Germline V gene data show CDR1 as ENHRY and CDR2 as SYGVKD.

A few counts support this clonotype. For the CDR3, the DNA is TGCAGCGTTGTGGGCCGGAATGAGCAGTTCTTC. This encodes CSVVGRNEQFF. This rearrangement joins TRBV29-1 to TRBJ2-1; no definite D call. The CDR3 runs to 11 residues. V lost 4 bases and J lost 7, with 8 bases in between. CDR1 SQVTM and CDR2 ANQGSEA come from the germline V gene.

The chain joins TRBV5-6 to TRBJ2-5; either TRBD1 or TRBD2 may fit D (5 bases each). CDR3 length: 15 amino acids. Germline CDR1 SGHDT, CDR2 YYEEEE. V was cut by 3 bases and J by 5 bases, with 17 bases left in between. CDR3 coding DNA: TGTGCCAGCAGCTCCCGGGACGGCCAAGGGGAGACCCAGTACTTC. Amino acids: CASSSRDGQGETQYF.

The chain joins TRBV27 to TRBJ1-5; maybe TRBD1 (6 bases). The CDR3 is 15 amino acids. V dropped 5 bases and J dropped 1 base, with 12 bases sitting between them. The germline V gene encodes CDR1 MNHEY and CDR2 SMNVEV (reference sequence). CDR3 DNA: TGTGCCAGCAGTCCGACAGGACGGAGCAATCAGCCCCAGCATTTT. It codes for CASSPTGRSNQPQHF.

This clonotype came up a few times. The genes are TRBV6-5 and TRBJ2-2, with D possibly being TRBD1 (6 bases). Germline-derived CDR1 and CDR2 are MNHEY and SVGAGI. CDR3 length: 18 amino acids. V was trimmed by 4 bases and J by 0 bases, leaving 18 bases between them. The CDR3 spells CASSSHAGTLTNTGELFF. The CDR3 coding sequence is TGTGCCAGCAGTTCCCACGCCGGGACACTCACGAACACCGGGGAGCTGTTTTTT.

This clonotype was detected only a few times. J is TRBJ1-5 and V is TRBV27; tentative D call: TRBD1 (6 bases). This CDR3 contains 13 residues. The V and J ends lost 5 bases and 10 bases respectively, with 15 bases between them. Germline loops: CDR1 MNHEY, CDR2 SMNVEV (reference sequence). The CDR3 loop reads CASSLGGSRPQHF. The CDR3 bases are TGTGCCAGCAGTCTCGGGGGCTCTCGACCCCAGCATTTT.

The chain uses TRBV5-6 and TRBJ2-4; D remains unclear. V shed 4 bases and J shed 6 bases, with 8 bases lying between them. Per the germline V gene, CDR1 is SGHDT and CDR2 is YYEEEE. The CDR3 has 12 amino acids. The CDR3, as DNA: TGTGCCAGCAGCGGGCCCGGAAACATTCAGTACTTC. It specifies CASSGPGNIQYF.

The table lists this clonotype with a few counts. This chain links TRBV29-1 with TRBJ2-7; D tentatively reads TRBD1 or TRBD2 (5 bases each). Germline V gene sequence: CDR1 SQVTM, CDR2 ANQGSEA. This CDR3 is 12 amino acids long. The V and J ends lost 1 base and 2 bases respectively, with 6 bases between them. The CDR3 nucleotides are TGCAGCGTTGAAGGGGACCCCTACGAGCAGTACTTC. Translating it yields CSVEGDPYEQYF.

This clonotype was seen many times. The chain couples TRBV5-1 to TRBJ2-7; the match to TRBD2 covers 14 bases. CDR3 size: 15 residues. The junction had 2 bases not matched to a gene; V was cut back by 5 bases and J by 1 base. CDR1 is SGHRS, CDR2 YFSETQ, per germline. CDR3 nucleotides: TGCGCCAGCAGAGGGACTAGCGGGAGATCCTACGAGCAGTACTTC. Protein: CASRGTSGRSYEQYF.

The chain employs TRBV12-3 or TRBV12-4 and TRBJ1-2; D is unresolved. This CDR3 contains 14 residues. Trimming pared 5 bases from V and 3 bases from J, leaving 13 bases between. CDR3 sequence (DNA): TGTGCCAGCAGTCCGGACCTGCTGTACTATGGCTACACCTTC. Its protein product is CASSPDLLYYGYTF.

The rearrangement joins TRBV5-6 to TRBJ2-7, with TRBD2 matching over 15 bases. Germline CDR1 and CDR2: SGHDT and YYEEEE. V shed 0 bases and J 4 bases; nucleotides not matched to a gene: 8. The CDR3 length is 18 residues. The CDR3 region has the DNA TGTGCCAGCAGCTTGGCGGCATCCGGACTAGCGGGAGGGTACGAGCAGTACTTC. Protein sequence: CASSLAASGLAGGYEQYF.

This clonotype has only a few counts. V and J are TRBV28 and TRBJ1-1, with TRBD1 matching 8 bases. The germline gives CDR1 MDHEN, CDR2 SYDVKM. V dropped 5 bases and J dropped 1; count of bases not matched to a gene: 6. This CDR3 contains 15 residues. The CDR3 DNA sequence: TGTGCCAGCAGTGGACAGGGACAACCGAACACTGAAGCTTTCTTT. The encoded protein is CASSGQGQPNTEAFF.

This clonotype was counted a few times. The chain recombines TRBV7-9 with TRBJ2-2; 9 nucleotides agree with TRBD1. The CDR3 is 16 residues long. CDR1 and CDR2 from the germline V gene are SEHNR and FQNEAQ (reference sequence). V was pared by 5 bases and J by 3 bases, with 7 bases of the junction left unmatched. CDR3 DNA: TGTGCCAGCAGCGACCACAGGGGGCCCGACACCGGGGAGCTGTTTTTT. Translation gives CASSDHRGPDTGELFF.